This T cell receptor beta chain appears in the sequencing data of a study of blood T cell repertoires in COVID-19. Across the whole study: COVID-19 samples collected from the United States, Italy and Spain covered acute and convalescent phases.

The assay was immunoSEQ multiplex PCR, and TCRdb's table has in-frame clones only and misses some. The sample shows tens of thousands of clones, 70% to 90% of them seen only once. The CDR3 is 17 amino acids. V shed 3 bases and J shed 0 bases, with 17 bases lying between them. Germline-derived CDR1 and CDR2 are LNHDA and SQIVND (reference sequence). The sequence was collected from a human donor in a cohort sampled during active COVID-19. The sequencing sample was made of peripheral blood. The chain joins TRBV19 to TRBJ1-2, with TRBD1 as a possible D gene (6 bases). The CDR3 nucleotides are TGTGCCAGTAGTATCTGGAGCCGACAGGAGACTAACTATGGCTACACCTTC. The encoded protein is CASSIWSRQETNYGYTF.